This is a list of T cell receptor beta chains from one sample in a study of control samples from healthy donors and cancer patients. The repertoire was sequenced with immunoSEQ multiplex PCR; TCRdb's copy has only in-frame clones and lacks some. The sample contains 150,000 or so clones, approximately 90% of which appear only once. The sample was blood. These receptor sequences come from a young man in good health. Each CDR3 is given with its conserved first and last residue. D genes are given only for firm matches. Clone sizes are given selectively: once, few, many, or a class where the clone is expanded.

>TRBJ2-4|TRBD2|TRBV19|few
TGTGCCAGTAGTATTAGGACTAGCGGGGGGGTTAGCATTCAGTACTTC
CASSIRTSGGVSIQYF
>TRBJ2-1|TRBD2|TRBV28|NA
TGTGCCAGCAGTCTAACTAGCGGGAGGCAGGCGTACAATGAGCAGTTCTTC
CASSLTSGRQAYNEQFF
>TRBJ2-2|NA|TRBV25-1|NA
TGTGCCAGCAGTGAATACGGGGGACGGAGCACCGGGGAGCTGTTTTTT
CASSEYGGRSTGELFF
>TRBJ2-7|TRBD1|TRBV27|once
TGTGCCAGCAGCCCTTCCCCGACAGGGTTCGAGCAGTACTTC
CASSPSPTGFEQYF
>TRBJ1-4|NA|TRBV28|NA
TGTGCCAGCAGTTCCTGGGGGGATTTTAATGAAAAACTGTTTTTT
CASSSWGDFNEKLFF
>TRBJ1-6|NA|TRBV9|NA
TGTGCCAGCGGTGGGCAGGGAGCCAGCTCACCCCTCCACTTT
CASGGQGASSPLHF
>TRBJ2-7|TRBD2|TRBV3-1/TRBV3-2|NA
TGTGCCAGCAGCCGCCTAGCGGGGGGACCCTACGAGCAGTACTTC
CASSRLAGGPYEQYF
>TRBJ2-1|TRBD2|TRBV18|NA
TGTGCCAGCTCACTGAGCGGGGGTTCCAATGAGCAGTTCTTC
CASSLSGGSNEQFF
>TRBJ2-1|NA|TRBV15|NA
TGTGCCACCAGCAGACAAACAGGTGCGGGGAATTACAATGAGCAGTTCTTC
CATSRQTGAGNYNEQFF
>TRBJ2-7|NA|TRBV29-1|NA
TGCAGCGTTGGTAGGAGATTGTCCTACGAGCAGTACTTC
CSVGRRLSYEQYF
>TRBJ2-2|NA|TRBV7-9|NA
TGTGCCAGCAGCCCTCCTCAGGAGAACACCGGGGAGCTGTTTTTT
CASSPPQENTGELFF
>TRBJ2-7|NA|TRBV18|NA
TGTGCCAGCTCACCCAAACACTTGACAGTCGGACCTTCCTACGAGCAGTACTTC
CASSPKHLTVGPSYEQYF
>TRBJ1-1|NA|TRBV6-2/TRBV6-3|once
TGTGCCAGCAGTTACTCGAGATCCGGGCAGGGTGAGCCTGAAGCTTTCTTT
CASSYSRSGQGEPEAFF